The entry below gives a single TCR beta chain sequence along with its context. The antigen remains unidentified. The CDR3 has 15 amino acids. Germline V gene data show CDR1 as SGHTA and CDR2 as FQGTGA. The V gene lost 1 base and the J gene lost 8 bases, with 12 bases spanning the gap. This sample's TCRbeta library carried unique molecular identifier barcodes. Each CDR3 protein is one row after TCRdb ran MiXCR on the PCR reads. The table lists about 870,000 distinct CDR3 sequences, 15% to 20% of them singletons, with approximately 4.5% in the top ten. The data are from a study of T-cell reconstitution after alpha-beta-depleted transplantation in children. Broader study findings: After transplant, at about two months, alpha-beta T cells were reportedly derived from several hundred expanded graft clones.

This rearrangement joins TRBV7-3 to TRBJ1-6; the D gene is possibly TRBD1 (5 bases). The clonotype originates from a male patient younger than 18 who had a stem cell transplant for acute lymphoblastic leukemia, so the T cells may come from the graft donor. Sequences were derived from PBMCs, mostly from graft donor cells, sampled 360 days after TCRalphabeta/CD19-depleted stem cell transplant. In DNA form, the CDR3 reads TGTGCCAGCAGCTTAATACGCGGGGGGGATTCACCCCTCCACTTT. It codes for CASSLIRGGDSPLHF.